The text below deals with one TCR beta chain. Trimming removed 5 bases from V and 0 bases from J; junction bases left unmatched: 13. CDR1 and CDR2 (germline): SGHAT, FQNNGV. The CDR3 is 19 residues long. Every subset's genomic DNA went evenly onto several immunoSEQ plates. TCRdb's table, derived via immunoSEQ multiplex PCR, lists solely in-frame clones and lacks some. The sample has approximately 2.1 million clones, 80% to 95% seen once. The data are from a study of shared clonotypes between healthy human individuals. The chain is built from TRBV11-2 and TRBJ2-7; 13 bases align to TRBD2. The source material was naive CD4+ T cells from PBMCs. Stated subset: CD45RA+ positively selected. This TCR was sampled from a man aged 18-30 years in good health. Some clones in this sample may be carry-over from other donors' samples. The DNA for the CDR3 is TGTGCCAGCAGCCTCCGACTAGCGGGAGGCCTACCGAGCTCCTACGAGCAGTACTTC. Translation gives CASSLRLAGGLPSSYEQYF.